The clone carrying this T cell receptor (beta chain) was detected only once. The data were taken from a study of vaccination and CD4 T cells after COVID-19. This CDR3 comprises 19 residues. Trimming cost V 6 bases and J 4 bases; bases outside gene matches: 21. Germline V gene data show CDR1 as KGHSH and CDR2 as LQKENI. The time point was: late sampling 161 to 241 days after vaccination in three convalescent patients. TCRdb called the PCR reads again in MiXCR, with one record for every CDR3 protein. The repertoire holds roughly 30,000 distinct CDR3 sequences, with under 65% as singletons. This chain uses TRBV18 with TRBJ1-2; 9 nucleotides match TRBD1. Material: CD4+ T cells from blood, obtained about 7 months after SARS-CoV-2 vaccination. This TCR was recovered from a human donor who had recovered from COVID-19. CDR3 amino acids: CASSSGSGRRDRVGYGYTF. The CDR3 bases are TGTGCCAGCTCGAGTGGGAGTGGAAGAAGGGACAGGGTTGGCTATGGCTACACCTTC.